Listed below are T cell receptor beta chains from one sample, sequenced in a study of blood T cell repertoires in COVID-19. Some clones are missing from TCRdb's copy, which holds only in-frame ones; the method was immunoSEQ multiplex PCR. The table shows over 250,000 clones, with about 87% occurring only once. Sequencing input: PBMCs or T cells enriched from blood (not recorded which). These receptors came from a woman aged 18-30 years who had recovered from COVID-19. Each CDR3 is given without its conserved first and last residue. Fields, in order: J gene, V gene, CDR3 length, CDR3 protein.

J gene: TRBJ2-3; V gene: TRBV7-9; CDR3 length: 12; CDR3 protein: ASSPREGTDTQY
J gene: TRBJ2-3; V gene: TRBV5-8; CDR3 length: 11; CDR3 protein: ASSLGLTDTQY
J gene: TRBJ1-4; V gene: TRBV18; CDR3 length: 12; CDR3 protein: ASSPLQANEKLF
J gene: TRBJ1-2; V gene: TRBV6-5; CDR3 length: 12; CDR3 protein: ASQSTGATYGYT
J gene: TRBJ1-4; V gene: TRBV25-1; CDR3 length: 13; CDR3 protein: ASSEGALVSEKLF
J gene: TRBJ1-1; V gene: TRBV6-5; CDR3 length: 13; CDR3 protein: ASYTIRILNTEAF
J gene: TRBJ2-7; V gene: TRBV11-3; CDR3 length: 11; CDR3 protein: ASSLAPAYEQY
J gene: TRBJ1-6; V gene: TRBV28; CDR3 length: 16; CDR3 protein: ASSPPRMASSYNSPLH
J gene: TRBJ2-1; V gene: TRBV28; CDR3 length: 14; CDR3 protein: ASSLIAGEAYNEQF
J gene: TRBJ2-7; V gene: TRBV3-1/TRBV3-2; CDR3 length: 12; CDR3 protein: ASSQNQGVYEQY
J gene: TRBJ2-2; V gene: TRBV3-1/TRBV3-2; CDR3 length: 12; CDR3 protein: ASSLGPNTGELF
J gene: TRBJ1-1; V gene: TRBV2; CDR3 length: 12; CDR3 protein: ASSPTQGGTEAF
J gene: TRBJ2-7; V gene: TRBV27; CDR3 length: 13; CDR3 protein: ASSLSFAGVHEQY
J gene: TRBJ2-2; V gene: TRBV7-3; CDR3 length: 10; CDR3 protein: ASSPDTGELF
J gene: TRBJ2-5; V gene: TRBV27; CDR3 length: 14; CDR3 protein: ASSSRWAGGRETQY
J gene: TRBJ1-2; V gene: TRBV19; CDR3 length: 17; CDR3 protein: ASSHRFALGEDRAGGYT
J gene: TRBJ1-4; V gene: TRBV4-3; CDR3 length: 17; CDR3 protein: ASSQRLLDRVTTNEKLF
J gene: TRBJ1-2; V gene: TRBV28; CDR3 length: 12; CDR3 protein: ASSPSLGAVGYT
J gene: TRBJ1-1; V gene: TRBV9; CDR3 length: 12; CDR3 protein: ASSTGQGSTEAF
J gene: TRBJ1-5; V gene: TRBV28; CDR3 length: 13; CDR3 protein: ASSSSGFSNQPQH
J gene: TRBJ2-5; V gene: TRBV11-2; CDR3 length: 15; CDR3 protein: ASSLVRLGALGETQY
J gene: TRBJ2-3; V gene: TRBV5-1; CDR3 length: 16; CDR3 protein: ASRPEKRGLHIPDTQY
J gene: TRBJ1-6; V gene: TRBV9; CDR3 length: 13; CDR3 protein: ASSVSIGSQDTLH
J gene: TRBJ2-3; V gene: TRBV6-5; CDR3 length: 13; CDR3 protein: ASSYRGMGTDTQY
J gene: TRBJ2-5; V gene: TRBV7-9; CDR3 length: 16; CDR3 protein: ASSGRTGRTPWGETQY
J gene: TRBJ1-5; V gene: TRBV7-6; CDR3 length: 13; CDR3 protein: ASSSTGGGNQPQH
J gene: TRBJ1-5; V gene: TRBV30; CDR3 length: 15; CDR3 protein: AWSARDRWFLSQPQH
J gene: TRBJ1-2; V gene: TRBV29-1; CDR3 length: 11; CDR3 protein: SAQDRADYGYT
J gene: TRBJ2-1; V gene: TRBV28; CDR3 length: 12; CDR3 protein: ASSPTGSYNEQF
J gene: TRBJ1-2; V gene: TRBV27; CDR3 length: 11; CDR3 protein: ASRPDRFYGYT
J gene: TRBJ1-3; V gene: TRBV25-1; CDR3 length: 14; CDR3 protein: ASSDEVGYSGNTIY
J gene: TRBJ1-5; V gene: TRBV6-5; CDR3 length: 10; CDR3 protein: ASREGYQPQH
J gene: TRBJ2-1; V gene: TRBV19; CDR3 length: 13; CDR3 protein: ASSISAGGHNEQF
J gene: TRBJ2-3; V gene: TRBV7-8; CDR3 length: 15; CDR3 protein: ASSLLAGHSLTDTQY
J gene: TRBJ1-4; V gene: TRBV7-9; CDR3 length: 14; CDR3 protein: ASSLVRSDTNEKLF
J gene: TRBJ1-2; V gene: TRBV4-3; CDR3 length: 12; CDR3 protein: ASSQDNRVYGYT
J gene: TRBJ2-3; V gene: TRBV5-4; CDR3 length: 14; CDR3 protein: ASSLVGRIDTDTQY
J gene: TRBJ1-2; V gene: TRBV28; CDR3 length: 14; CDR3 protein: ASSLFQTGEYYGYT
J gene: TRBJ1-2; V gene: TRBV11-2; CDR3 length: 9; CDR3 protein: ASSQGDGYT